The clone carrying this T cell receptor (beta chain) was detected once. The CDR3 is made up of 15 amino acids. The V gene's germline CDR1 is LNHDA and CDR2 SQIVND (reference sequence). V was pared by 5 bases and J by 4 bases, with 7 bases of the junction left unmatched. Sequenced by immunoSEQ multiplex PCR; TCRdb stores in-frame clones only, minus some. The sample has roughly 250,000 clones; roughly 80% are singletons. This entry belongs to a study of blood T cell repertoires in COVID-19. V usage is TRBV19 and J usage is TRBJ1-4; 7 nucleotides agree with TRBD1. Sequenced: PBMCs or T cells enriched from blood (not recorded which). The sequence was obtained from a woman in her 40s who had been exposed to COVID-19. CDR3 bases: TGTGCCAGTAGTGGAAGGGGGCTAAGTAATGAAAAACTGTTTTTT. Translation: CASSGRGLSNEKLFF. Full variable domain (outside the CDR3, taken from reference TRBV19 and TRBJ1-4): DGGITQSPKYLFRKEGQNVTLSCEQNLNHDAMYWYRQDPGQGLRLIYYSQIVNDFQKGDIAEGYSVSREKKESFPLTVTSAQKNPTAFYLCASSGRGLSNEKLFFGSGTQLSVL.